These 7 T cell receptor beta chains were sequenced from one sample in a study of blood T cells in healthy people across ages. The second PCR ran about 6 to 11 cycles with a sample-barcoded 5' primer and J-beta primers. TCRdb called the 5' RACE reads again in MiXCR, with one record for every CDR3 protein. The table lists around 700,000 distinct CDR3 sequences, roughly 25% of them singletons, with around 9.2% in the top ten. These sequences were also reported in another study, on T cells of mothers and their children.

Sequences were obtained from blood. These receptors were taken from a boy aged 5-17 years in good health.

The V and J genes are TRBV28 and TRBJ2-7; D gene uncertain. V was pared by 6 bases and J by 3 bases, with 12 bases between. CDR3 length: 13 residues. Germline V CDR1 and CDR2: MDHEN, SYDVKM. CDR3 DNA: TGTGCCAGCAGCCCTCATCTTAACTACGAGCAGTACTTC. Residues: CASSPHLNYEQYF.

This clonotype has just a few counts. V gene TRBV5-6 combines with J gene TRBJ2-5; no clear D gene. The J call may not be correct, given that the DNA end is closer to TRBJ2-7. Germline assignment: CDR1 SGHDT and CDR2 YYEEEE. The CDR3 has 14 amino acids. Here the CDR3 DNA reads TGTGCCAGCAGCCCGACATCGAGTCTAGACGAGCAGTACTTC. Translating it yields CASSPTSSLDEQYF.

The gene calls are TRBV20-1 and TRBJ1-2; perhaps TRBD1 as D (5 bases). The ends were cut back, 0 bases at V and 4 bases at J, with 12 bases in the middle. The CDR3 is made up of 14 amino acids. Germline loops: CDR1 DFQATT, CDR2 SNEGSKA (reference sequence). The CDR3 bases are TGCAGTGCTAGAGATAGGGGAGAGGGCTATGGCTACACCTTC. Residues: CSARDRGEGYGYTF.

This clonotype was counted a few times. An end of the junction does not agree with germline; a read error may underlie this. This chain connects TRBV28 to TRBJ2-7; 12 nucleotides match TRBD1. From germline, CDR1 is MDHEN and CDR2 SYDVKM. The CDR3 is 18 amino acids. The DNA of the CDR3 is TGTGTCAGCAGTTTATTGCGGGGGGGACAGGGGGCCTCCTACGAGCAGTACTTC. It yields the protein CVSSLLRGGQGASYEQYF.

The CDR3 sequence is CASSLEGGGGETQYF. The DNA for the CDR3 is TGTGCCAGCAGTTTAGAGGGCGGGGGCGGGGAGACCCAGTACTTC. The genes are TRBV12-3 or TRBV12-4 and TRBJ2-5; the D gene is possibly TRBD2 (7 bases). V lost 1 base, J lost 5 bases, and 14 bases lay in between. This CDR3 is built from 15 residues.

The chain has TRBV29-1 and TRBJ2-5, with 13 bases identical to TRBD2. CDR3 length: 17 residues. The trim removed 5 bases at V and 2 bases at J, leaving 11 bases unmatched. Germline V gene data show CDR1 as SQVTM and CDR2 as ANQGSEA. The CDR3 DNA sequence: TGCAGCGTTAGAATCCCACTAGCGGGAGGGCAACAAGAGACCCAGTACTTC. This gives the protein CSVRIPLAGGQQETQYF. The full variable domain, its missing parts supplied by reference TRBV29-1 and TRBJ2-5, is SAVISQKPSRDICQRGTSLTIQCQVDSQVTMMFWYRQQPGQSLTLIATANQGSEATYESGFVIDKFPISRPNLTFSTLTVSNMSPEDSSIYLCSVRIPLAGGQQETQYFGPGTRLLVL.

The sample holds a few counts of this clonotype. The genes are TRBV11-2 and TRBJ1-4, with D unclear. Looked up from germline, CDR1 is SGHAT and CDR2 is FQNNGV. V gave up 5 bases and J gave up 8 bases, with 18 bases separating them. The CDR3 has 15 amino acids. The CDR3, as DNA: TGTGCCAGCAGCCTCGGCCGGGCAGGAAGGGAAAAACTGTTTTTT. Its translation: CASSLGRAGREKLFF.